This TCR beta chain was sequenced during a study of blood T cell repertoires in COVID-19. Trimming took off 2 bases at V and 7 bases at J, with 14 bases between the two ends. The V gene's germline CDR1 is SGHVS and CDR2 FNYEAQ. The CDR3 contains 14 residues. Measured with immunoSEQ multiplex PCR; TCRdb has only the in-frame clones, and not every one. Among under 400,000 clones listed, 85% to 90% were seen once. The source of this sequence is a man younger than 35 with active or convalescent COVID-19. Sequencing used peripheral blood. V is TRBV7-6 and J is TRBJ1-2; TRBD1 is a possible D gene (5 bases). This CDR3 reads CASSLFRRGSGYTF. In nucleotides, the CDR3 is TGTGCCAGCAGCTTATTTCGGAGGGGTAGTGGCTACACCTTC.